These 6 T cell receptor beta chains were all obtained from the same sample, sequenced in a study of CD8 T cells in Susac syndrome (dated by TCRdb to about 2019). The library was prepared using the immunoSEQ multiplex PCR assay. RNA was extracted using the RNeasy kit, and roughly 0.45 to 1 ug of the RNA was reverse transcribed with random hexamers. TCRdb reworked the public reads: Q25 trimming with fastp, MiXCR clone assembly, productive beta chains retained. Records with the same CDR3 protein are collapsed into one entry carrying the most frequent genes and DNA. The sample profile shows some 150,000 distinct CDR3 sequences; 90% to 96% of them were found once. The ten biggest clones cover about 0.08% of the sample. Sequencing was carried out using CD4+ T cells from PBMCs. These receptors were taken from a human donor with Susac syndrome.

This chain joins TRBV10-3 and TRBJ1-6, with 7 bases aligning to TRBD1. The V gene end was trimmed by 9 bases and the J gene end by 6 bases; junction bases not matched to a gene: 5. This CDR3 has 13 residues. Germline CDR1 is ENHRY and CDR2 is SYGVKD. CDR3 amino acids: CAIKGQLNSPLHF. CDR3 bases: TGTGCCATAAAGGGACAGCTTAATTCACCCCTCCACTTT.

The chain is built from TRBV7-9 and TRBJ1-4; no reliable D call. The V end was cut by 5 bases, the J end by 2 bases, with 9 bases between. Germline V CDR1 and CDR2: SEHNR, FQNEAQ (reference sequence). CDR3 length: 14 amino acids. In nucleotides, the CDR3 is TGTGCCAGCAGCCGTGACATTACTAATGAAAAACTGTTTTTT. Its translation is CASSRDITNEKLFF. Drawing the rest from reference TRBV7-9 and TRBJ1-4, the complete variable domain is DTGVSQNPRHKITKRGQNVTFRCDPISEHNRLYWYRQTLGQGPEFLTYFQNEAQLEKSRLLSDRFSAERPKGSFSTLEIQRTEQGDSAMYLCASSRDITNEKLFFGSGTQLSVL.

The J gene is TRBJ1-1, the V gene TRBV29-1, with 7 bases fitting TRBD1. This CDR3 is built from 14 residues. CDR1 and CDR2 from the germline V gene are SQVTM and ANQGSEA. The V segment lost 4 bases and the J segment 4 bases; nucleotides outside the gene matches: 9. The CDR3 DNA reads TGCAGCGTTGTAGGGGACAGATCGACCACTGAAGCTTTCTTT. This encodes CSVVGDRSTTEAFF.

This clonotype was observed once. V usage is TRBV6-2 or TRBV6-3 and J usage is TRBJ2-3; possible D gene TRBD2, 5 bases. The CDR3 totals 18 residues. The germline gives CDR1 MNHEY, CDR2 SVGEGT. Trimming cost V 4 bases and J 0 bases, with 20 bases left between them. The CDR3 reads CASSSHRGGGASTDTQYF. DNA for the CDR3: TGTGCCAGCAGTTCCCATCGGGGTGGCGGAGCTAGCACAGATACGCAGTATTTT.

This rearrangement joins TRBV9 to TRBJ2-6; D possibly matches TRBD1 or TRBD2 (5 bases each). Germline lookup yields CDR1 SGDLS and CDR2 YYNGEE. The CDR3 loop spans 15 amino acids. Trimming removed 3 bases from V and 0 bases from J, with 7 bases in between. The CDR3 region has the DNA TGTGCCAGCAGCGAGGGGAGCTCTGGGGCCAACGTCCTGACTTTC. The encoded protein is CASSEGSSGANVLTF.

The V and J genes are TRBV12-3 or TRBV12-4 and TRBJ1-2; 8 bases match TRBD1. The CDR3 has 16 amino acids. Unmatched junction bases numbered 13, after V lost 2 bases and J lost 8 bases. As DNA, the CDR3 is TGTGCCAGCAGTTTATCCGGGACAGGTCGAAGAGCCGGCTACACCTTC. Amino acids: CASSLSGTGRRAGYTF.